A single sample is the source of the 19 T cell receptor beta chains below, sequenced in a study of T cell repertoires in cytomegalovirus infection. TCRdb re-called the reads with MiXCR, one entry per CDR3 protein. The sample shows roughly 320,000 distinct CDR3 sequences, around 9.5% of them seen only once. Material: PBMCs. The receptors were sampled from a human donor in good health (CMV status not recorded). Some clones in this sample may be carry-over from other donors' samples.

This clonotype has ten or more counts. The rearrangement links TRBV7-2 to TRBJ2-7; 7 bases map to TRBD2. Germline-derived CDR1 and CDR2 are SGHTA and FQGNSA. The CDR3 has 16 amino acids. With 0 bases clipped from V and 2 bases from J, the junction kept 7 bases outside the gene matches. CDR3 amino acids: CASSLAGSSGTYEQYF. As DNA, the CDR3 is TGTGCCAGCAGCTTAGCGGGGTCTAGCGGTACCTACGAGCAGTACTTC.

This chain connects TRBV20-1 to TRBJ1-3, with D hard to call. V lost 5 bases, J lost 0 bases, and 8 bases lay in between. The CDR3 covers 13 residues. CDR1 and CDR2 (germline): DFQATT, SNEGSKA (reference sequence). CDR3 protein: CSAPGISGNTIYF. For the CDR3, the DNA is TGCAGTGCTCCCGGGATCTCTGGAAACACCATATATTTT.

This clonotype was observed many times. The V call is TRBV7-9, the J call TRBJ2-1, with D unclear. Germline V gene sequence: CDR1 SEHNR, CDR2 FQNEAQ (reference sequence). V lost 5 bases and J lost 8, with 7 bases in between. CDR3 size: 11 residues. CDR3 DNA sequence: TGTGCCAGCAGCCCCTTTGATGAGCAGTTCTTC. This codes for CASSPFDEQFF.

This chain joins TRBV12-3 or TRBV12-4 and TRBJ2-5, with D possibly TRBD2 on 5 matching bases. This CDR3 comprises 15 residues. Trimming took 6 bases from V and 3 from J, leaving 17 bases between them. CDR3 residues: CASRAPGLVKETQYF. The CDR3 DNA sequence: TGTGCCAGCAGAGCCCCTGGACTTGTAAAAGAGACCCAGTACTTC.

This clonotype has ten or more counts. The chain uses TRBV7-2 and TRBJ1-2, with TRBD1 matching 7 bases. The CDR3 runs to 12 residues. Looked up from germline, CDR1 is SGHTA and CDR2 is FQGNSA. Trimming at V came to 3 bases and at J to 8 bases, leaving 3 bases not matched to a gene. CDR3 DNA sequence: TGTGCCAGCAGCTTGGACAGGCACGGCTACACCTTC. This sequence encodes CASSLDRHGYTF.

This clonotype was found many times. The chain uses TRBV7-9 and TRBJ1-1; D is unclear. V lost 4 bases to trimming and J lost 9 bases, with 9 bases between them. Per germline, CDR1 SEHNR and CDR2 FQNEAQ (reference sequence). This CDR3 has 11 residues. The CDR3 DNA reads as TGTGCCAGCAGCTCCGGGAAACAAGCTTTCTTT. It is translated as CASSSGKQAFF.

This clonotype was detected a few times. The chain uses TRBV4-3 and TRBJ1-2, with D perhaps TRBD1 (6 bases). V was cut by 3 bases and J by 8 bases, with 22 bases left in between. This CDR3 is built from 16 residues. Germline CDR1 reads LGHNA; CDR2 reads YSLEER. CDR3 in amino acids: CASSHGGGLGVGGYTF. The DNA for the CDR3 is TGCGCCAGCAGCCACGGCGGGGGGCTCGGGGTTGGCGGCTACACCTTC.

V and J are TRBV4-3 and TRBJ2-7, with no clear D. The germline V and J ends were trimmed by 1 base and 10 bases, with 17 bases remaining between them. The CDR3 covers 14 residues. Germline V gene sequence: CDR1 LGHNA, CDR2 YSLEER. As DNA, the CDR3 is TGCGCCAGCAGCCAAGGGGCCCGCAGCTACCGTCAGTACTTC. Translating gives CASSQGARSYRQYF.

This rearrangement joins TRBV10-3 to TRBJ2-1, with D tentatively TRBD2 (6 bases). V was trimmed by 4 bases and J by 8 bases, leaving 12 bases between them. Per germline, CDR1 ENHRY and CDR2 SYGVKD. This CDR3 is built from 13 residues. The CDR3 sequence: CAISGPGEDEQFF. In DNA form, the CDR3 reads TGTGCCATCAGTGGCCCGGGAGAGGATGAGCAGTTCTTC.

This clonotype was found many times. The V and J genes are TRBV6-6 and TRBJ1-1, with D perhaps TRBD1 (5 bases). Trimming cost V 2 bases and J 2 bases, with 15 bases left between them. The CDR3 extends over 16 amino acids. The V gene's germline CDR1 is MNHNY and CDR2 SVGAGI (reference sequence). CDR3 sequence: CASSYPADSHNTEAFF. CDR3 bases: TGTGCCAGCAGTTACCCCGCTGACAGTCACAACACTGAAGCTTTCTTT.

Only a few counts were recorded for this clonotype. In nucleotides, the CDR3 is TGCAGTGCTCCGCGACAGGGGCAGAATGAAAAACTGTTTTTT. Its protein is CSAPRQGQNEKLFF. This rearrangement joins TRBV20-1 to TRBJ1-4; 8 bases line up with TRBD1. The length of the CDR3 is 14 residues. The germline gives CDR1 DFQATT, CDR2 SNEGSKA (reference sequence). J was trimmed by 5 bases and V by 5 bases; bases with no gene match: 7.

This clonotype was picked up many times. This chain connects TRBV30 to TRBJ2-5; D is ambiguous. Germline V lookup: CDR1 GTSNPN, CDR2 SVGIG (reference sequence). The CDR3 is 13 amino acids. Trimming removed 2 bases at V and 1 base at J, with 8 bases between. The CDR3 here is CAWSPLAQETQYF. The CDR3 DNA follows: TGTGCCTGGAGTCCCCTTGCCCAAGAGACCCAGTACTTC.

The genes are TRBV10-3 and TRBJ1-5; TRBD1 is a possible D gene (6 bases). The length of the CDR3 is 14 residues. The germline V gene has CDR1 ENHRY and CDR2 SYGVKD. V lost 6 bases and J lost 3, with 12 bases in between. CDR3 sequence reads: CAISGDMLNQPQHF. The CDR3, as DNA: TGTGCCATCAGCGGGGACATGCTCAATCAGCCCCAGCATTTT.

This clonotype was seen more than once but under ten times. V is TRBV10-3 and J is TRBJ1-1, with unresolved D. Trimming stripped 3 bases from V and 0 bases from J, with 17 bases between. This CDR3 contains 17 residues. Per the germline V gene, CDR1 is ENHRY and CDR2 is SYGVKD. This CDR3 reads CAISDRLSSLMNTEAFF. The CDR3 bases are TGTGCCATCAGTGACCGGCTCTCTTCCCTCATGAACACTGAAGCTTTCTTT.

In its sample, this clonotype was seen a few times. DNA of the CDR3: TGCGCCAGCAGCCAAGGCCCGAATGAGCAGTTCTTC. It codes for CASSQGPNEQFF. The chain recombines TRBV4-1 with TRBJ2-1; no firm D call. Germline assignment: CDR1 MGHRA and CDR2 YSYEKL. The CDR3 runs to 12 residues. V lost 1 base and J 7 bases, leaving 5 bases between the germline ends.

The CDR3 loop is CASSLANARTGNTIYF. The CDR3 DNA reads TGTGCCAGCAGCTTAGCAAACGCAAGGACTGGAAACACCATATATTTT. The rearrangement joins TRBV7-9 to TRBJ1-3; D not certain. V lost 0 bases and J lost 2, with 11 bases in between. The germline V gene encodes CDR1 SEHNR and CDR2 FQNEAQ (reference sequence). The length of the CDR3 is 16 residues.

The V call is TRBV5-5, the J call TRBJ2-1; 11 bases agree with TRBD2. This CDR3 has 16 residues. Trimming removed 4 bases from V and 9 bases from J; junction bases left unmatched: 12. Germline V gene data show CDR1 as SGHKS and CDR2 as YYEKEE (reference sequence). CDR3 DNA: TGTGCCAGCAGCAAGTCCCTAGCGGGGGGCGGTCCTGAGCAGTTCTTC. Translation: CASSKSLAGGGPEQFF. Full variable domain (missing parts from reference TRBV5-5 and TRBJ2-1): DAGVTQSPTHLIKTRGQQVTLRCSPISGHKSVSWYQQVLGQGPQFIFQYYEKEERGRGNFPDRFSARQFPNYSSELNVNALLLGDSALYLCASSKSLAGGGPEQFFGPGTRLTVL.

The J gene is TRBJ2-7, the V gene TRBV27; D may match TRBD1 or TRBD2 (5 bases each). The V gene's germline CDR1 is MNHEY and CDR2 SMNVEV (reference sequence). Deletions cut 5 bases from V and 3 bases from J, with 11 bases between. The CDR3 has 13 amino acids. The CDR3: CASSPWDLYEQYF. Here the CDR3 DNA reads TGTGCCAGCAGTCCCTGGGACCTCTACGAGCAGTACTTC.

This clonotype occurred many times. The chain employs TRBV12-3 or TRBV12-4 and TRBJ2-1; D is perhaps TRBD1 (6 bases). This CDR3 has 15 amino acids. Trimming removed 5 bases from V and 6 bases from J, with 17 bases in between. The CDR3 DNA is TGTGCCAGCAGTCTTACAGGGCCGGCCTCCAATGAGCAGTTCTTC. The encoded protein is CASSLTGPASNEQFF.